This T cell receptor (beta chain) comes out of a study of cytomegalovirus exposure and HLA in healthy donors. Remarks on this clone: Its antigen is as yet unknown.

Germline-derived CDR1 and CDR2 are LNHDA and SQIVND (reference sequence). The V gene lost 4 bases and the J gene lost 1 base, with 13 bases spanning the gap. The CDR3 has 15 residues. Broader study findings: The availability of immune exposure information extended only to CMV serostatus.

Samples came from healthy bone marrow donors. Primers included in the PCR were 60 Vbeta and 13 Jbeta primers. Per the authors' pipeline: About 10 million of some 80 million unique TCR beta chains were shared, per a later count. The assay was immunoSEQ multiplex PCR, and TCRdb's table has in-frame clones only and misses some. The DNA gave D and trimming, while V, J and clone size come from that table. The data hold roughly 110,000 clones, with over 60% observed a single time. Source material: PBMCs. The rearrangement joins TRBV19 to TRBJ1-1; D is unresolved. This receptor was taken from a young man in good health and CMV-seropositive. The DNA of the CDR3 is TGTGCCAGTAGTAAACCCCCTTCGGGGAACACTGAAGCTTTCTTT. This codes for CASSKPPSGNTEAFF.